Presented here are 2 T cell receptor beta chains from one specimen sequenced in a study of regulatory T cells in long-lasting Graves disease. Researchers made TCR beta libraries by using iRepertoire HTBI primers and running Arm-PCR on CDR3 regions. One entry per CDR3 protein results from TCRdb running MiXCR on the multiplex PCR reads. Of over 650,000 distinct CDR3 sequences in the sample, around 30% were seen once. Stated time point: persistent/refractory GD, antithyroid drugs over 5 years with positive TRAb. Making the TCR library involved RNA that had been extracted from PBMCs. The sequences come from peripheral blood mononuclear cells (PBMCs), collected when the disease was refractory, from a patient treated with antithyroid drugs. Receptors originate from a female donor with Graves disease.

CDR3 residues: CSARPLDPGGSPLHF. The CDR3, as DNA: TGCAGTGCTAGACCACTGGACCCGGGCGGTTCACCCCTCCACTTT. This chain uses TRBV20-1 with TRBJ1-6; no reliable D call. V dropped 2 bases and J dropped 9 bases, with 17 bases sitting between them. The CDR3 is made up of 15 amino acids. Germline lookup yields CDR1 DFQATT and CDR2 SNEGSKA (reference sequence).

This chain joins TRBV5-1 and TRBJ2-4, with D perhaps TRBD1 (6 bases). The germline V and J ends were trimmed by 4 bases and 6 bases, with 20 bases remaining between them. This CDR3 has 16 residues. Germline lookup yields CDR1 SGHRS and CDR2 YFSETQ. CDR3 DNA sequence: TGCGCCAGCAGCCCCGCTGGGACAAGCATGATAAACATTCAGTACTTC. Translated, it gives CASSPAGTSMINIQYF.